The clone carrying this T cell receptor beta chain was counted a few times. Its specificity is unknown. An Oncomine TCR Beta short-read assay was used to sequence the DNA from cultured CD4+ T cells. One entry per CDR3 protein results from TCRdb running MiXCR on the PCR reads. The data show 2,500 to 3,000 distinct CDR3 sequences, 25% to 30% seen once. The CDR3 is 15 amino acids. The V gene's germline CDR1 is MDHEN and CDR2 SYDVKM. V was cut by 4 bases and J by 2 bases, with 12 bases left in between. This specimen comes from a study of vaccination and CD4 T cells after COVID-19. As for treatment: 10-day PBMC culture with coronavirus spike peptide pools or control peptides (ViraFEST assay). Samples of CD4+ T cells were obtained from the unexposed donor before the COVID-19 pandemic (2011-2018). When enough cells were available, unexposed-donor CD4+ T cells were probed with SARS-CoV-2 S/N and four cold-coronavirus spikes.

The chain uses TRBV28 and TRBJ1-3, with D perhaps matching TRBD1 (6 bases). This sequence was found in a human donor in good health. Sequenced input: CD4+ T cells from blood, cultured in vitro. The CDR3 DNA sequence: TGTGCCAGCAGTTCCCGTACAGGGACTGGAAACACCATATATTTT. It encodes CASSSRTGTGNTIYF.